The 3 T cell receptor beta chains below all came from one sample that was sequenced in a study of shared clonotypes between healthy human individuals (dated by TCRdb to between 2020 and 2021). Libraries were prepared through the immunoSEQ multiplex PCR assay. The clones in this table, taken by TCRdb from immuneACCESS, are in-frame only. Not every clone is retained; where verified, under half of the shortfall comes from an unresolved V gene, and the cause of the rest is unknown. The sample table records 300,000 to 400,000 clones; around 87% of these occur just once. The ten largest account for around 15% of the sample. The specimen sequenced was memory CD8+ T cells sorted from blood. This sample's cell subset or site label indicates: CD45RO+ cells pooled with CCR7-negative TemRA cells. These receptors were collected from a man in his late teens or twenties in good health.

This clone has just one count. The chain employs TRBV6-6 and TRBJ1-1; D unclear. Germline V gene sequence: CDR1 MNHNY, CDR2 SVGAGI (reference sequence). CDR3 length: 15 residues. The V end lost 2 bases, the J end lost 4 bases, and 14 bases lay between the germline ends. For the CDR3, the DNA is TGTGCCAGCAGTTACCCAACACGTATTTTCACTGAAGCTTTCTTT. Translating it yields CASSYPTRIFTEAFF.

The chain is built from TRBV27 and TRBJ1-2; the D gene is possibly TRBD1 (5 bases). There are 15 residues in the CDR3. Between the trimmed V and J ends, which lost 5 bases and 4 bases, there was a span of 17 bases. From germline, CDR1 is MNHEY and CDR2 SMNVEV (reference sequence). CDR3 protein: CASSLRGQGGYGYTF. Here the CDR3 DNA reads TGTGCCAGCAGTCTTCGAGGGCAGGGCGGCTATGGCTACACCTTC.

The chain employs TRBV5-8 and TRBJ2-1; no reliable D call. CDR3 length: 14 residues. Germline V gene sequence: CDR1 SGHTS, CDR2 YDEGEE. V lost 7 bases and J lost 0, with 11 bases in between. DNA of the CDR3: TGTGCCAGCCCCCGCGGATTCTCCTACAATGAGCAGTTCTTC. Amino acid sequence: CASPRGFSYNEQFF.